This T cell receptor beta chain was sequenced during a study of shared clonotypes between healthy human individuals. The study's findings and limits: When compared with the clonotypes that were shared by all four sorted-subset donors, the non-shared clonotypes turned out to have lower generation probabilities. When naive CD4 clonotypes were compared across several donors, roughly 4.9% were shared.

This table comes from immunoSEQ multiplex PCR, and its TCRdb copy is limited to in-frame clones, with some not included. Of approximately 1,500,000 clones in the sample, around 95% were seen once. In the case of this clone: Its antigen is unknown.

The V end lost 2 bases, the J end lost 6 bases, and 6 bases lay between the germline ends. CDR3 length: 12 amino acids. Per germline, CDR1 SGHDT and CDR2 YYEEEE. The receptor comes from a man aged 25 to 40 in good health. The chain is built from TRBV5-6 and TRBJ1-5; D is uncertain. The sample consisted of naive CD4+ T cells sorted from blood. The subset denotes: CD45RA+ positively selected. CDR3 DNA sequence: TGTGCCAGCAGCTTATTCCGTCAGCCCCAGCATTTT. Translating gives CASSLFRQPQHF. Looking up the rest from reference TRBV5-6 and TRBJ1-5 gives the full variable domain: DAGVTQSPTHLIKTRGQQVTLRCSPKSGHDTVSWYQQALGQGPQFIFQYYEEEERQRGNFPDRFSGHQFPNYSSELNVNALLLGDSALYLCASSLFRQPQHFGDGTRLSIL.